The rows below give T cell receptor beta chains drawn from one sample of a study of blood T cell repertoires in COVID-19. Sequenced by immunoSEQ multiplex PCR; TCRdb stores in-frame clones only, minus some. Of around 140,000 clones in the sample, over 70% were seen once. The sample comprised peripheral blood. These receptors came from a woman aged 55-69 years with acute or convalescent COVID-19. CDR3s include the opening cysteine and the closing phenylalanine or tryptophan. A D gene is named only where the DNA matches it firmly. Not every row has a clone size; where given, it reads once, few, many or a size class.

TRBV7-9	TRBJ1-1	NA	NA	CASSLGGNGPEAFF	TGTGCCAGCAGCTTAGGTGGTAATGGGCCTGAAGCTTTCTTT
TRBV25-1	TRBJ1-2	NA	NA	CASSSRGSDGYTF	TGTGCCAGCAGTTCCCGTGGAAGCGATGGCTACACCTTC
TRBV5-1	TRBJ2-2	few	NA	CASSLGPGDGELFF	TGCGCCAGCAGCTTGGGGCCCGGGGACGGGGAGCTGTTTTTT
TRBV12-5	TRBJ2-7	NA	TRBD2	CASGLAGGRTEQYF	TGTGCTAGTGGACTAGCGGGAGGGAGGACCGAGCAGTACTTC
TRBV12-3/TRBV12-4	TRBJ1-5	NA	NA	CASSLNSPQPQHF	TGTGCCAGCAGTTTAAACAGTCCTCAGCCCCAGCATTTT
TRBV5-1	TRBJ2-7	once	TRBD1	CASSSSGQGEQYF	TGCGCCAGCAGCTCGAGCGGACAGGGCGAGCAGTACTTC
TRBV7-9	TRBJ2-1	NA	NA	CASSWQVSSYNEQFF	TGTGCCAGCAGCTGGCAGGTGAGCTCCTACAATGAGCAGTTCTTC
TRBV5-6	TRBJ2-7	NA	NA	CASSLPRSLVAEQYF	TGTGCCAGCAGCTTGCCGAGGTCCTTGGTTGCCGAGCAGTACTTC
TRBV11-2	TRBJ2-7	NA	NA	CASSRFSGRSVYEQYF	TGTGCCAGCAGCCGATTTAGCGGAAGAAGTGTCTACGAGCAGTACTTC
TRBV7-8	TRBJ2-1	NA	TRBD2	CASSFASGTPNEQFF	TGTGCCAGCAGCTTTGCTAGCGGAACCCCTAATGAGCAGTTCTTC
TRBV6-6	TRBJ1-5	NA	TRBD1	CASSFGQGNQPQHF	TGTGCCAGCAGTTTTGGACAGGGGAATCAGCCCCAGCATTTT
TRBV24-1	TRBJ2-7	NA	NA	CATSSSNALDVGEQYF	TGTGCCACCAGTTCATCCAACGCCCTAGACGTGGGCGAGCAGTACTTC
TRBV19	TRBJ2-5	NA	TRBD1	CASSMGQRQETQYF	TGTGCCAGTAGTATGGGACAGCGCCAAGAGACCCAGTACTTC
TRBV11-2	TRBJ2-2	NA	TRBD2	CASSFLAGNTGELFF	TGTGCCAGCAGCTTCCTAGCGGGGAACACCGGGGAGCTGTTTTTT
TRBV30	TRBJ1-2	NA	NA	CAWSVLNYGYTF	TGTGCCTGGAGCGTCCTTAACTATGGCTACACCTTC
TRBV6-5	TRBJ2-3	NA	NA	CASREDRLTDTQYF	TGTGCCAGCAGAGAGGACAGACTCACAGATACGCAGTATTTT
TRBV11-2	TRBJ2-2	NA	TRBD2	CASSLDGLGIGGELFF	TGTGCCAGCAGCTTAGACGGACTAGGAATAGGCGGGGAGCTGTTTTTT
TRBV7-8	TRBJ2-1	NA	TRBD2	CASSLEGLAGVRAYNEQFF	TGTGCCAGCAGCTTAGAGGGACTAGCGGGAGTCAGGGCCTACAATGAGCAGTTCTTC
TRBV19	TRBJ2-7	NA	NA	CASSIDSSGSYEQYF	TGTGCCAGTAGTATCGACAGTTCCGGCTCCTACGAGCAGTACTTC
TRBV28	TRBJ2-7	once	NA	CASSQGTFTYEQYF	TGTGCCAGCAGCCAAGGGACTTTTACCTACGAGCAGTACTTC
TRBV28	TRBJ1-1	NA	NA	CASRTLAGTEAFF	TGTGCCAGCAGAACCCTAGCTGGCACTGAAGCTTTCTTT
TRBV24-1	TRBJ2-5	NA	NA	CATSDPGTRGMETQYF	TGTGCCACCAGTGACCCCGGGACACGAGGTATGGAGACCCAGTACTTC
TRBV27	TRBJ2-2	once	TRBD1	CASGQGTGMGTGELFF	TGTGCCAGCGGCCAAGGGACAGGGATGGGCACCGGGGAGCTGTTTTTT
TRBV21-1	TRBJ2-1	NA	NA	CASSKDGLAGQNSYNEQFF	TGTGCCAGCAGCAAAGACGGGCTAGCGGGCCAGAACTCCTACAATGAGCAGTTCTTC
TRBV30	TRBJ2-1	NA	TRBD2	CAWRASGGYNEQFF	TGTGCCTGGAGGGCTAGCGGGGGATACAATGAGCAGTTCTTC
TRBV5-6	TRBJ1-1	NA	NA	CASSLAGMNTEAFF	TGTGCCAGCAGCTTGGCGGGTATGAACACTGAAGCTTTCTTT
TRBV6-5	TRBJ2-7	NA	TRBD1	CASSRHRGYEQYF	TGTGCCAGCAGCCGACACAGGGGATACGAGCAGTACTTC
TRBV4-2	TRBJ2-1	NA	TRBD2	CASSQDSGRNTNEQFF	TGTGCCAGCAGCCAAGATAGCGGGAGAAATACGAATGAGCAGTTCTTC
TRBV11-2	TRBJ2-5	NA	TRBD2	CASSPGTSGKGETQYF	TGTGCCAGCAGCCCGGGGACTAGCGGAAAGGGGGAGACCCAGTACTTC
TRBV7-9	TRBJ2-7	few	TRBD1	CASSVGQGVYEQYF	TGTGCCAGCAGCGTGGGACAGGGGGTCTACGAGCAGTACTTC
TRBV30	TRBJ1-2	NA	NA	CAWSGGTSQRGSYGYTF	TGTGCCTGGAGTGGCGGGACATCACAGCGGGGGAGCTATGGCTACACCTTC
TRBV28	TRBJ2-5	NA	TRBD2	CASSLAGGPLETQYF	TGTGCCAGCAGTTTAGCGGGAGGGCCCCTAGAGACCCAGTACTTC
TRBV14	TRBJ1-1	NA	TRBD1	CASSRRGRGSTEAFF	TGTGCCAGCAGCCGAAGGGGGCGCGGCAGCACTGAAGCTTTCTTT
TRBV28	TRBJ1-6	few	TRBD1	CASTLRRTGVSPLHF	TGTGCCAGCACCCTGAGGAGGACAGGGGTTTCACCCCTCCACTTT
TRBV6-1	TRBJ2-5	NA	NA	CASSEGQTLFQETQYF	TGTGCCAGCAGTGAAGGGCAGACTCTCTTCCAAGAGACCCAGTACTTC
TRBV19	TRBJ2-3	NA	TRBD1	CASSRRQGTTLGDTQYF	TGTGCCAGTAGTAGGAGACAGGGGACCACGCTGGGAGATACGCAGTATTTT
TRBV19	TRBJ2-1	NA	NA	CATRRAGYNEQFF	TGTGCCACCCGGAGGGCGGGGTACAATGAGCAGTTCTTC
TRBV29-1	TRBJ2-3	few	NA	CSAVGQSDTQYF	TGCAGCGCCGTAGGACAGTCAGATACGCAGTATTTT
TRBV15	TRBJ1-2	NA	TRBD1	CATSTRNTGGGYTF	TGTGCCACCAGCACCCGGAATACAGGGGGCGGCTACACCTTC
TRBV11-2	TRBJ2-7	NA	TRBD1	CASSEETLTGLAYEQYF	TGTGCCAGCAGCGAGGAGACCCTGACAGGGTTAGCCTACGAGCAGTACTTC
TRBV7-9	TRBJ2-4	NA	NA	CASSRGGGENIQYF	TGTGCCAGCTCCCGAGGGGGAGGGGAAAACATTCAGTACTTC
TRBV25-1	TRBJ2-1	NA	TRBD1	CASSEPWTGFNEQFF	TGTGCCAGCAGTGAACCCTGGACAGGTTTCAATGAGCAGTTCTTC
TRBV5-1	TRBJ2-5	NA	TRBD2	CASSPGGPLETQYF	TGCGCCAGCAGCCCGGGAGGGCCCCTTGAGACCCAGTACTTC
TRBV7-8	TRBJ2-3	NA	TRBD2	CASSTRLAGPTDTQYF	TGTGCCAGCAGCACCCGACTAGCGGGACCCACAGATACGCAGTATTTT
TRBV28	TRBJ1-3	few	TRBD1	CASTRTGGSGNTIYF	TGTGCCAGCACCAGGACAGGGGGCTCTGGAAACACCATATATTTT